The next 2 T cell receptor beta chains were all read from a single sample in a study of response to subunit inactivated influenza vaccine. A single record per CDR3 protein comes from TCRdb applying MiXCR to the RT-PCR reads. Of around 760,000 distinct CDR3 sequences in the sample, 14% are singletons; the top ten hold around 7.3%. Sequencing was performed on PBMCs from blood, taken roughly 15 days before vaccination. Receptors originate from a man aged 50-60 years who received an inactivated influenza vaccine.

This clonotype was observed many times. V usage is TRBV5-1 and J usage is TRBJ2-2; maybe TRBD1 (6 bases). Germline CDR1 reads SGHRS; CDR2 reads YFSETQ. The CDR3 totals 14 residues. V was trimmed by 0 bases and J by 7 bases, leaving 10 bases between them. In DNA, the CDR3 is TGCGCCAGCAGCTTGGACAGGGCCGACGGGGAGCTGTTTTTT. It translates to CASSLDRADGELFF.

The chain joins TRBV9 to TRBJ1-3; the D gene is possibly TRBD1 (5 bases). Deletions cut 0 bases from V and 1 base from J, with 11 bases between. CDR1 and CDR2 (germline): SGDLS, YYNGEE. CDR3 length: 16 amino acids. CDR3 loop: CASSVGGTTSGNTIYF. The CDR3 DNA reads TGTGCCAGCAGCGTAGGCGGGACGACTTCTGGAAACACCATATATTTT.